Many counts were recorded for the clone carrying this TCR beta chain. Its antigen is not identified. The data derive from a study of T-cell reconstitution after alpha-beta-depleted transplantation in children. Points from the study as a whole: Several hundred rapidly expanded clones from non-depleted graft cells reportedly supplied alpha-beta T cells about two months post-transplant. Certain patients had high TCRbeta diversity at day 60, and it came from recipient T cells and thymic progenitors that survived.

A library of TCRbeta sequences, prepared with unique molecular identifiers, was generated. TCRdb passed the PCR reads through MiXCR, listing each CDR3 protein once. The table has more than 200,000 distinct CDR3 sequences, about 8.7% seen once. Trimming took off 6 bases at V and 2 bases at J, with 11 bases between the two ends. This CDR3 region has 14 residues. The source was PBMCs, mostly from graft donor cells, collected 360 days after TCRalphabeta/CD19-depleted stem cell transplant. The clonotype was recovered from a male patient between 2 and 15 years old who had a stem cell transplant for acute myeloid leukemia, so the T cells may come from the graft donor. The chain is built from TRBV12-3 or TRBV12-4 and TRBJ2-1; the D gene is possibly TRBD2 (6 bases). CDR3 coding DNA: TGTGCCAGCAGGGGAGGAGGGCCCTACAATGAGCAGTTCTTC. Protein sequence: CASRGGGPYNEQFF.